Listed here is a single T cell receptor beta chain. These data belong to a study of shared clonotypes between healthy human individuals. V gave up 4 bases and J gave up 6 bases, with 15 bases separating them. The CDR3 contains 14 residues. Germline V lookup: CDR1 LGHNA, CDR2 YSLEER. TCRdb's copy holds only in-frame clones and misses some; the assay was immunoSEQ multiplex PCR. The table lists approximately 720,000 clones, about 92% of them singletons. In the naive CD8 group, cells lacked CD45RO and were positively selected for CCR7, so terminally differentiated effector memory CD45RA+ cells were left out.

The chain combines TRBV4-3 with TRBJ1-1; D call uncertain. The specimen was naive CD8+ T cells sorted from blood. This receptor was taken from a man aged 25 to 40 in good health. CDR3 coding DNA: TGCGCCAGCAGCCTCAGCCCGGGGAGCGCTGAAGCTTTCTTT. Amino acid sequence: CASSLSPGSAEAFF.